Shown below are 14 T cell receptor beta chains from a single sample sequenced in a study of blood T cell repertoires in COVID-19. Some clones are missing from TCRdb's copy, which holds only in-frame ones; the method was immunoSEQ multiplex PCR. This table holds about 140,000 clones, more than 60% found once. Specimen: peripheral blood. The receptors shown here come from a middle-aged man with acute or convalescent COVID-19.

The V call is TRBV9, the J call TRBJ1-1; D remains ambiguous. There are 13 residues in the CDR3. V was cut by 4 bases and J by 1 base, with 8 bases left in between. The V gene's germline CDR1 is SGDLS and CDR2 YYNGEE. The CDR3 DNA reads as TGTGCCAGCAGCAGGTCGGGGAACACTGAAGCTTTCTTT. Amino acid sequence: CASSRSGNTEAFF.

The CDR3 is CASSYGHGPGEQYV. Written as DNA, the CDR3 is TGTGCCAGCAGTTACGGGCATGGGCCGGGGGAGCAGTACGTC. The chain links TRBV6-2 or TRBV6-3 to TRBJ2-7; TRBD2 is a possible D gene (5 bases). The length of the CDR3 is 14 residues. V dropped 2 bases and J dropped 7 bases, with 15 bases sitting between them. Germline loops: CDR1 MNHEY, CDR2 SVGEGT.

This chain uses TRBV5-8 with TRBJ2-7; D may be TRBD1 (6 bases). This CDR3 has 16 amino acids. CDR1 and CDR2 (germline): SGHTS, YDEGEE. V was clipped by 0 bases and J by 6 bases, with 19 bases between them. The DNA of the CDR3 is TGTGCCAGCAGCTTGGTGTGGGGGCCCTCCCTCGGCGAGCAGTACTTC. Protein sequence: CASSLVWGPSLGEQYF.

The rearrangement uses TRBV6-6 and TRBJ2-1; tentatively, D is TRBD1 (5 bases). Germline CDR1 reads MNHNY; CDR2 reads SVGAGI (reference sequence). This CDR3 region has 13 residues. The V end lost 6 bases, the J end lost 3 bases, and 9 bases lay between the germline ends. The CDR3 DNA is TGTGCCAGCAGCGACAGAAGCTACAATGAGCAGTTCTTC. Amino acid sequence: CASSDRSYNEQFF.

This chain uses TRBV5-1 with TRBJ2-5, with a tentative D call TRBD2 (6 bases). Germline loops: CDR1 SGHRS, CDR2 YFSETQ. Trimming shortened V by 4 bases and J by 4 bases, and 11 bases separated the two germline ends. The CDR3 consists of 13 residues. This CDR3 reads CASSPGGGETQYF. CDR3 coding DNA: TGCGCCAGCAGCCCCGGGGGAGGAGAGACCCAGTACTTC.

In this sample, this clone turned up once. The chain recombines TRBV3-1 (or the pseudogene TRBV3-2) with TRBJ1-3, with D tentatively TRBD1 (5 bases). V lost 2 bases and J 2 bases, leaving 16 bases between the germline ends. Germline lookup yields CDR1 LGHDT and CDR2 YNNKEL (reference sequence). The CDR3 totals 17 residues. As DNA, the CDR3 is TGTGCCAGCAGCCAACCTAAGGCAGGGAGGGCTGGAAACACCATATATTTT. As protein: CASSQPKAGRAGNTIYF.

The gene calls are TRBV30 and TRBJ1-2, with D tentatively TRBD1 (5 bases). The germline CDR1 and CDR2 sequences are GTSNPN and SVGIG (reference sequence). This CDR3 comprises 11 residues. Trimming took off 0 bases at V and 8 bases at J, with 7 bases between the two ends. The chain's CDR3 is CAWSVQGGYTF. CDR3 DNA: TGTGCCTGGAGTGTCCAGGGAGGCTACACCTTC.

This clone occurred once. The V call is TRBV12-5, the J call TRBJ2-5; the D gene is possibly TRBD1 (6 bases). The V end was cut by 2 bases, the J end by 5 bases, with 15 bases between. Germline V gene lookup returns CDR1 LGHNT and CDR2 FRNRAP. This CDR3 region has 15 residues. CDR3 coding DNA: TGTGCTAGTGGTTTGTCTCAGGGGAACGTTGAGACCCAGTACTTC. Its translation: CASGLSQGNVETQYF.

V and J are TRBV20-1 and TRBJ2-3; 9 nucleotides agree with TRBD1. The CDR3 extends over 15 amino acids. J lost 6 bases, V lost 3 bases, and 10 bases had no gene match. Germline V gene data show CDR1 as DFQATT and CDR2 as SNEGSKA (reference sequence). The chain's CDR3 is CSASGRDRADDTQYF. CDR3 sequence (DNA): TGCAGTGCTAGTGGACGGGACAGGGCGGATGATACGCAGTATTTT.

The chain is built from TRBV21-1 and TRBJ1-1; the table's TRBD1 call for D was not verified on the DNA. TRBV21-1 is deemed a pseudogene. The CDR3 is 17 residues long. In nucleotides, the CDR3 is TGTGCCAGCAGCAAATCCCCCGACAGGGGGGGATTCACTGAAGCTTTCTTT. Amino acids: CASSKSPDRGGFTEAFF.

The V and J genes are TRBV5-1 and TRBJ2-7; 8 nucleotides agree with TRBD2. The CDR3 consists of 14 residues. Germline trimming cut 7 bases from V and 3 bases from J; bases unmatched to any gene: 9. Germline CDR1 is SGHRS and CDR2 is YFSETQ. The CDR3 region is CASGPDRGGYEQYF. The CDR3 nucleotides read TGCGCCAGCGGGCCGGACCGGGGGGGCTACGAGCAGTACTTC.

This chain connects TRBV30 to TRBJ1-5, with a weak D call TRBD1 (6 bases). This CDR3 is 15 amino acids long. Germline V gives CDR1 GTSNPN, CDR2 SVGIG (reference sequence). Trimming stripped 4 bases from V and 3 bases from J, with 16 bases between. The CDR3 loop reads CAWTEAGVVNQPQHF. The CDR3 DNA reads as TGTGCCTGGACAGAGGCAGGGGTGGTCAATCAGCCCCAGCATTTT.

V is TRBV3-1 (or the pseudogene TRBV3-2) and J is TRBJ2-1; tentative D call: TRBD1 (5 bases). The CDR3 is 15 residues long. Germline CDR1 LGHDT, CDR2 YNNKEL (reference sequence). V was pared by 0 bases and J by 9 bases, with 15 bases between. CDR3 nucleotide sequence: TGTGCCAGCAGCCAAGATGCAGGGCTGTCGATTGAGCAGTTCTTC. Amino acids: CASSQDAGLSIEQFF.

The chain uses TRBV28 and TRBJ2-1; D is perhaps TRBD1 (5 bases). CDR1 is MDHEN, CDR2 SYDVKM, per germline. Trimming left V 3 bases short and J 2 bases short, with 11 bases between. This CDR3 has 15 residues. The CDR3 loop reads CASSFVAGTYNEQFF. CDR3 nucleotide sequence: TGTGCCAGCAGTTTTGTGGCAGGGACCTACAATGAGCAGTTCTTC.